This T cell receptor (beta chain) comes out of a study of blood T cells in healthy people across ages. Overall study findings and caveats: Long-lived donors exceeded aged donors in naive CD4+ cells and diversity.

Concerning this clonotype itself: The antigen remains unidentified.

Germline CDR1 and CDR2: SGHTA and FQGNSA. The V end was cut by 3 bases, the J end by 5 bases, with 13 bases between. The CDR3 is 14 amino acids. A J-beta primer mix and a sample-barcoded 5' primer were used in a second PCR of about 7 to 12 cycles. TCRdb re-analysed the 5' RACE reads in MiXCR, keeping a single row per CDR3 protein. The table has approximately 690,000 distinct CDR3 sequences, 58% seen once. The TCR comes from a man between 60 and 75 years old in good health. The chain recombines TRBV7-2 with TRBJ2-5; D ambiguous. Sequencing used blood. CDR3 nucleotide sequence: TGTGCCAGCAGCTTCACCTGGACCGATGAGACCCAGTACTTC. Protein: CASSFTWTDETQYF.